The 20 T cell receptor beta chains below come from one sample, sequenced in a study of neurological immune-mediated disorders. This sample's time point: longitudinal time-point 3. TCRdb reprocessed the 5' RACE reads with MiXCR, giving one entry per CDR3 protein. The sample contains around 97,000 distinct CDR3 sequences, 10% to 12% of which appear only once. The sequenced sample was PBMCs. The receptors come from a female donor with HTLV-1-associated myelopathy (HAM/TSP).

This clonotype was detected ten times or more. CDR3 in amino acids: CSAQTASTDTQYF. The CDR3 bases are TGCAGTGCTCAGACAGCTAGCACAGATACGCAGTATTTT. This sequence joins TRBV20-1 and TRBJ2-3; possible D gene TRBD1, 5 bases. Trimming shortened V by 5 bases and J by 0 bases, and 9 bases separated the two germline ends. CDR3 length: 13 amino acids. Germline values: CDR1 DFQATT, CDR2 SNEGSKA (reference sequence).

Ten or more counts support this clonotype. The J gene is TRBJ1-3, the V gene TRBV9; no clear D gene. This CDR3 region has 15 residues. CDR1 is SGDLS and CDR2 is YYNGEE in the germline V gene. The V and J ends lost 2 bases and 2 bases respectively, with 11 bases between them. CDR3 sequence (DNA): TGTGCCAGCAGCGTTTATTCCTCGGCTGGAAACACCATATATTTT. It is translated as CASSVYSSAGNTIYF.

This clonotype was detected only a few times. The chain links TRBV24-1 to TRBJ2-1, with D maybe TRBD1 (7 bases). The length of the CDR3 is 15 residues. Per the germline V gene, CDR1 is KGHDR and CDR2 is SFDVKD. Trimming removed 6 bases from V and 7 bases from J, with 18 bases in between. CDR3 sequence reads: CATSRGGGEDNEQFF. The CDR3, as DNA: TGTGCCACCAGTCGAGGAGGGGGCGAGGATAATGAGCAGTTCTTC.

This clonotype showed up many times. The V and J genes are TRBV12-3 or TRBV12-4 and TRBJ1-6, with D uncertain. The CDR3 contains 15 residues. V gave up 3 bases and J gave up 0 bases, with 6 bases separating them. The CDR3 spells CASSFVASYNSPLHF. The CDR3 coding sequence is TGTGCCAGCAGTTTCGTCGCCTCCTATAATTCACCCCTCCACTTT.

The V call is TRBV19, the J call TRBJ1-1; tentative D call: TRBD1 (6 bases). The CDR3 loop spans 17 amino acids. V gave up 3 bases and J gave up 1 base, with 18 bases separating them. Per the germline V gene, CDR1 is LNHDA and CDR2 is SQIVND (reference sequence). This chain's CDR3 is CASSIIHRGQKNTEAFF. CDR3 DNA sequence: TGTGCCAGTAGTATCATCCACCGGGGACAAAAGAACACTGAAGCTTTCTTT.

This clonotype was picked up many times. For the CDR3, the DNA is TGTGCCAGCAGTTTAGGCAGGGGGCTTGATCAGCCCCAGCATTTT. Translating gives CASSLGRGLDQPQHF. The chain uses TRBV12-3 or TRBV12-4 and TRBJ1-5; 8 bases are a match to TRBD1. J gave up 5 bases and V 1 base, and 4 bases lay outside the gene matches. The CDR3 runs 15 residues.

In its sample, this clonotype was seen many times. The V and J genes are TRBV10-3 and TRBJ2-1; D might be TRBD2 (6 bases). This CDR3 region has 14 residues. V was pared by 0 bases and J by 8 bases, with 11 bases between. Germline lookup yields CDR1 ENHRY and CDR2 SYGVKD. The CDR3 reads CAISESGGADEQFF. The CDR3 bases are TGTGCCATCAGTGAGTCGGGGGGAGCGGATGAGCAGTTCTTC.

The sample holds many counts of this clonotype. V is TRBV5-1 and J is TRBJ2-2; the D gene is possibly TRBD2 (6 bases). V was clipped by 4 bases and J by 0 bases, with 10 bases between them. CDR1 and CDR2 (germline): SGHRS, YFSETQ. This CDR3 region has 15 residues. CDR3 DNA sequence: TGCGCCAGCAGCCCGGGACTTACGAACACCGGGGAGCTGTTTTTT. Translation gives CASSPGLTNTGELFF.

Points on this clonotype: Since a much larger clone is just one base distant, this may be a read error. This rearrangement joins TRBV5-6 to TRBJ2-1, with D possibly being TRBD2 (6 bases). Germline-derived CDR1 and CDR2 are SGHDT and YYEEEE. The CDR3 loop spans 15 amino acids. In nucleotides, the CDR3 is TGTGCCAGCGATTTAGGCGGGGTCTCCTACAATGAGAAGTTCTTC. This encodes CASDLGGVSYNEKFF.

This clonotype was counted at least ten times. The CDR3 DNA follows: TGCAGTGCTAGAGATGAGGGGCTCCCGACCGGGGAGCTGTTTTTT. Protein: CSARDEGLPTGELFF. This sequence joins TRBV20-1 and TRBJ2-2; D tentatively fits TRBD1 or TRBD2 (5 bases each). Trimming removed 0 bases from V and 5 bases from J, with 13 bases in between. This CDR3 region has 15 residues. Germline loops: CDR1 DFQATT, CDR2 SNEGSKA (reference sequence).

Only a few counts were recorded for this clonotype. The chain combines TRBV11-2 with TRBJ2-1; D is perhaps TRBD1 or TRBD2 (5 bases each). The V and J ends lost 0 bases and 10 bases respectively, with 10 bases between them. The CDR3 runs 13 residues. In germline, CDR1 is SGHAT, CDR2 FQNNGV. The CDR3 here is CASSLEYRDEQFF. CDR3 DNA sequence: TGTGCCAGCAGCTTAGAGTATCGGGACGAGCAGTTCTTC.

The sample holds many counts of this clonotype. The rearrangement joins TRBV5-6 to TRBJ1-1; the D is unclear. Germline V gene lookup returns CDR1 SGHDT and CDR2 YYEEEE. The CDR3 consists of 16 residues. V was cut by 3 bases and J by 4 bases, with 19 bases left in between. CDR3 region: CASSSPYAGLVTEAFF. CDR3 nucleotides: TGTGCCAGCAGCTCGCCCTACGCGGGGTTGGTCACTGAAGCTTTCTTT.

This clonotype was found many times. The rearrangement links TRBV12-3 or TRBV12-4 to TRBJ2-1; 11 bases align to TRBD2. The J segment lost 5 bases and the V segment lost 5 bases, leaving 8 bases of the junction unmatched. This CDR3 has 16 amino acids. DNA for the CDR3: TGTGCCAGCAGTCCGCGACTAGCGGGACGGGACAATGAGCAGTTCTTC. Encoded protein: CASSPRLAGRDNEQFF.

The chain joins TRBV10-3 to TRBJ2-2; no definite D call. Trimming took 9 bases from V and 5 from J, leaving 13 bases between them. Germline lookup yields CDR1 ENHRY and CDR2 SYGVKD. The CDR3 covers 13 residues. The CDR3 loop reads CAIGTRSTGELFF. The CDR3 region has the DNA TGTGCCATTGGCACCCGGAGTACCGGGGAGCTGTTTTTT.

This clonotype was detected ten times or more. The CDR3, as DNA: TGTGCCAGCAGCCAAACCAACTTCCAGGGGTTGCCCAAAAACATTCAGTACTTC. This encodes CASSQTNFQGLPKNIQYF. V is TRBV14 and J is TRBJ2-4; a weak D match, TRBD1 (6 bases). From germline, CDR1 is SGHDN and CDR2 FVKESK. V was trimmed by 2 bases and J by 2 bases, leaving 19 bases between them. This CDR3 region has 18 residues.

The table lists this clonotype with many counts. The CDR3 spells CASSPQGRGEKLFF. As DNA, the CDR3 is TGCGCCAGCAGCCCGCAGGGCAGAGGTGAAAAACTGTTTTTT. This rearrangement joins TRBV5-1 to TRBJ1-4, with D perhaps TRBD1 (5 bases). V was trimmed by 4 bases and J by 7 bases, leaving 14 bases between them. The CDR3 contains 14 residues. The germline V gene encodes CDR1 SGHRS and CDR2 YFSETQ.

This clonotype was observed at least ten times. This chain links TRBV20-1 with TRBJ2-2, with D possibly TRBD1 on 6 matching bases. CDR3 length: 15 residues. Germline CDR1 and CDR2: DFQATT and SNEGSKA (reference sequence). The V end lost 5 bases, the J end lost 5 bases, and 18 bases lay between the germline ends. The CDR3 is CSALLAGVETGELFF. The CDR3 DNA is TGCAGTGCTCTCCTGGCAGGGGTGGAGACCGGGGAGCTGTTTTTT.

The sample holds many counts of this clonotype. The chain uses TRBV9 and TRBJ2-5, with no clear D. Trimming cost V 0 bases and J 7 bases, with 10 bases left between them. Germline V lookup: CDR1 SGDLS, CDR2 YYNGEE. This CDR3 region has 13 residues. The CDR3 sequence is CASSVGGTGTQYF. DNA of the CDR3: TGTGCCAGCAGCGTAGGCGGTACCGGGACCCAGTACTTC.

This clonotype occurred many times. The chain couples TRBV5-1 to TRBJ1-6, with TRBD1 matching 7 bases. V shed 9 bases and J 8 bases; nucleotides not matched to a gene: 8. The CDR3 is 13 amino acids. CDR1 SGHRS and CDR2 YFSETQ come from the germline V gene. The CDR3 nucleotides read TGCGCCACCAGGGGGGCAGGAGATTCACCCCTCCACTTT. It encodes CATRGAGDSPLHF.

This clonotype was seen at least ten times. The chain employs TRBV5-1 and TRBJ2-3; 10 positions match TRBD2. CDR3 size: 15 residues. Germline CDR1 is SGHRS and CDR2 is YFSETQ. The junction had 2 bases not matched to a gene; V was cut back by 3 bases and J by 1 base. CDR3 region: CASSSSGGGTDTQYF. The CDR3 DNA is TGCGCCAGCAGCTCTAGCGGGGGTGGCACAGATACGCAGTATTTT.